These T cell receptor beta chains were read from a single sample in a study of blood T cell repertoires in COVID-19. Sequencing used immunoSEQ multiplex PCR; TCRdb keeps in-frame clones, though not all of them. The repertoire holds about 120,000 clones, with over 65% as singletons. Sample: peripheral blood. The receptors were sampled from a man younger than 40 with acute or convalescent COVID-19. Each CDR3 is given with its conserved first and last residue. Clone size is shown for a subset of rows, as once, few, many or a class of expanded clone.

clone_size v_call cdr3_aa
. TRBV6-5 CASSYFCSRVQETQYF
once TRBV2 CASSPWEYGYTF
. TRBV7-2 CASSLSVTSGRVLGQYF
. TRBV10-3 CAISARGGTETQYF
once TRBV11-2 CASSLDSFGSEQFF
. TRBV5-6 CASSSVQGGVRGYTF
. TRBV6-5 CASSPGPTSEQYF
once TRBV6-5 CASSYSQASYGYTF
. TRBV10-3 CATAGSDPGYTF
. TRBV7-2 CASSPARDSLSEAFF
. TRBV19 CASSLMGRRGETQYF
. TRBV7-9 CASLGHRLTYNEQFF
. TRBV7-9 CASSLGFSGQPQHF
. TRBV6-5 CASSYSPDRSTSPLHF
. TRBV28 CASSVIAGALNTEAFF
. TRBV7-3 CASSLTGGRASNEQFF
few TRBV27 CASSPGTSGGLYNEQFF
. TRBV18 CASSPEFSGNTIYF
. TRBV7-8 CASSLYGGTYEQYF
many TRBV6-2/TRBV6-3 CASSPTSTSPSDEQYF
. TRBV7-2 CASSYRQGSQPQHF
once TRBV4-3 CASSPGEGASYNEQFF
. TRBV14 CASSRRQGPYEQYF
. TRBV2 CASMRTANEKLFF
few TRBV6-1 CASSGARDYGYTF
. TRBV11-2 CASSGSRTGGYEQFF
once TRBV19 CASWGHQADSPLHF
few TRBV10-1 CASSEGGQGLSTDTQYF
. TRBV27 CASSLQGQANSPLHF
. TRBV19 CASINRGSNQPQHF
. TRBV7-3 CASSFDRNNSPLHF
few TRBV2 CASSETSGRRSYNEQFF
. TRBV30 CAWEGQGTGNSPLHF
. TRBV3-1/TRBV3-2 CASSSWTSGDLKGNTGELFF
. TRBV19 CASSMRVLFSTDTQYF
. TRBV5-6 CASSFTGTSGQETQYF
. TRBV6-2/TRBV6-3 CASSYPSSGGNYNEQFF
. TRBV27 CASSGGYRGYWEQFF
. TRBV12-3/TRBV12-4 CASSRGQGARAFF
. TRBV11-1 CASSPGGMTDTQYF
. TRBV6-5 CASTQTGHTGELFF
. TRBV29-1 CSALAGELAYNEQFF
. TRBV7-6 CASSLGTDLGNSPLHF
. TRBV6-1 CASSELGLAGNNEQFF
. TRBV6-2/TRBV6-3 CASSTRDRGVGGETQYF
few TRBV15 CATSDGGWGETQYF
. TRBV6-5 CASSYSVRDTGSPLHF
. TRBV29-1 CSYRQGASYEQYF
. TRBV14 CASSPLAGAHNEQFF
. TRBV9 CASSVRLDYGYTF
. TRBV6-5 CASSSGGYQETQYF
. TRBV6-5 CATSPDRLSYGYTF
. TRBV5-1 CASSPGTVNTEAFF
. TRBV12-5 CASGLGTGGGTQYF
. TRBV13 CASSFGADNYGYTF
many TRBV5-1 CASSLRISGVPVDTEAFF
few TRBV27 CASSLLGQNTQYF